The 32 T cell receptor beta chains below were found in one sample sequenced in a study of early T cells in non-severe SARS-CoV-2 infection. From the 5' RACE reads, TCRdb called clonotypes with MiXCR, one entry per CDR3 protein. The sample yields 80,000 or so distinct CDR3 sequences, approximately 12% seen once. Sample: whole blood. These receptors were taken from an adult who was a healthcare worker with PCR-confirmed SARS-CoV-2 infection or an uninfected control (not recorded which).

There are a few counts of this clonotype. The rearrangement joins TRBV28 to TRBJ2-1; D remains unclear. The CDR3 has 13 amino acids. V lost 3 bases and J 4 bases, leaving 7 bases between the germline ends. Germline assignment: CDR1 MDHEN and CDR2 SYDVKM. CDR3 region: CASSFVGYNEQFF. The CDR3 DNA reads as TGTGCCAGCAGTTTTGTAGGGTACAATGAGCAGTTCTTC.

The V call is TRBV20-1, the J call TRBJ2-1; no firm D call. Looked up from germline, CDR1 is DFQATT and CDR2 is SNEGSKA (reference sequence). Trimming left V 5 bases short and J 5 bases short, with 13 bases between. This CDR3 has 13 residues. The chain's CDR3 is CSAQTQIDNEQFF. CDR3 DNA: TGCAGTGCTCAGACCCAAATAGACAATGAGCAGTTCTTC.

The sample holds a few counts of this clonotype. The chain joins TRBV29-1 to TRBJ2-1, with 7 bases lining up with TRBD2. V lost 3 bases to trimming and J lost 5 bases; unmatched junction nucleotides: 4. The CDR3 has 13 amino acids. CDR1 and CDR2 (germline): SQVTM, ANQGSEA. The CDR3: CSVDGTINNEQFF. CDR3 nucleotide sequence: TGCAGCGTTGACGGGACTATCAACAATGAGCAGTTCTTC.

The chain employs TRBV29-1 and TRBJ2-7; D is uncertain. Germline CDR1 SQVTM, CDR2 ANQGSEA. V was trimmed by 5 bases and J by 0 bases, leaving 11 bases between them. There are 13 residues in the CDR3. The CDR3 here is CSVISPSSYEQYF. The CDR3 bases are TGCAGCGTTATAAGCCCTAGCTCCTACGAGCAGTACTTC.

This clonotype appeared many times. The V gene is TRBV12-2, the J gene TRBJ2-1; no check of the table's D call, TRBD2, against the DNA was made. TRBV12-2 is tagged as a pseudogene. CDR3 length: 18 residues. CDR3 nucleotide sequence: TGTGCAAGTCGCTTTGTACTGGGAGCCGGACTAGCGGCCAATGAGCAGTTCTTC. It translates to CASRFVLGAGLAANEQFF.

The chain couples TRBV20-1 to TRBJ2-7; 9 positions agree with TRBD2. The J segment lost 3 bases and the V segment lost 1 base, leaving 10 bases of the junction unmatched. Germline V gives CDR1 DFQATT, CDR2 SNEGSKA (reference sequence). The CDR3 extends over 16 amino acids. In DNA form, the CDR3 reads TGCAGTGCTAGAGTAAGAGGAAGCGGGAGGAACTACGAGCAGTACTTC. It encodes CSARVRGSGRNYEQYF.

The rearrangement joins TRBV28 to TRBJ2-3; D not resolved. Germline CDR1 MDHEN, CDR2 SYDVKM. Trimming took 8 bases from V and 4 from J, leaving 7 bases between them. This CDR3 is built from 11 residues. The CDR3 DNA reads TGTGCCAGCTATACATCAGATACGCAGTATTTT. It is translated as CASYTSDTQYF.

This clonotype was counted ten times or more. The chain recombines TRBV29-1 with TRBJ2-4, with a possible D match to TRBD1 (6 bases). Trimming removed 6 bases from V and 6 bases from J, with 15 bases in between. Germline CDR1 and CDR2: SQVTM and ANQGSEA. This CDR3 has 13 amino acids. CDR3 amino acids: CSVHGQIGNIQYF. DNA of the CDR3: TGCAGCGTCCACGGACAGATTGGAAACATTCAGTACTTC.

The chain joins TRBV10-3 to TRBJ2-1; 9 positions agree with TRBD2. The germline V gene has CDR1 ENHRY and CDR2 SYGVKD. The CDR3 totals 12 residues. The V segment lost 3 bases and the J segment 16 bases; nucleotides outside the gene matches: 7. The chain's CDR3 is CAISDIAGAEFF. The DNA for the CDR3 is TGTGCCATCAGTGATATAGCGGGAGCTGAATTCTTC.

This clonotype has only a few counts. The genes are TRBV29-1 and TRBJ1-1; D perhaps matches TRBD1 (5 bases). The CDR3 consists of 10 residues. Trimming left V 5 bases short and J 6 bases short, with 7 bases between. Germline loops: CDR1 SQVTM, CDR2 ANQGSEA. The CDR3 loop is CSVWGSEAFF. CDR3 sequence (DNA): TGCAGCGTTTGGGGGTCTGAAGCTTTCTTT.

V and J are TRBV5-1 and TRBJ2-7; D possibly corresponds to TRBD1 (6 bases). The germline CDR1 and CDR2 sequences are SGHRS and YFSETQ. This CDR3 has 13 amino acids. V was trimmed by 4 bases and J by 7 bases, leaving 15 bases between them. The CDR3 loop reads CASSRSGQGEQYF. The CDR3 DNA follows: TGCGCCAGCAGCCGTTCGGGACAAGGGGAGCAGTACTTC.

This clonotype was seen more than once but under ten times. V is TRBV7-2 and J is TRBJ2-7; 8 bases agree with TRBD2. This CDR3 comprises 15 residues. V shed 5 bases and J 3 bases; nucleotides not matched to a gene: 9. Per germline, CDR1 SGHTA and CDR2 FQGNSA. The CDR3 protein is CASSISAGVDYEQYF. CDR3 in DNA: TGTGCCAGCAGCATATCAGCGGGAGTCGACTACGAGCAGTACTTC.

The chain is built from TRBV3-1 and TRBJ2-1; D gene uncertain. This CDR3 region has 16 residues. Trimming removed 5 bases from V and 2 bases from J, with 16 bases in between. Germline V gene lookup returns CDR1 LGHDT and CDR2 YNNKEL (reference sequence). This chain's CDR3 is CASSKGPPGTYNEQFF. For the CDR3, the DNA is TGTGCCAGCAGCAAAGGCCCACCGGGTACCTACAATGAGCAGTTCTTC.

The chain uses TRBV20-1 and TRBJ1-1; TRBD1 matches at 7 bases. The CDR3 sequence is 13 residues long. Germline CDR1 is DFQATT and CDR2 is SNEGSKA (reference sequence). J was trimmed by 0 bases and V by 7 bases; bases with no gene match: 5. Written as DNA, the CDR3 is TGCAGTGTGGTGAGGGGGCTGAACACTGAAGCTTTCTTT. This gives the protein CSVVRGLNTEAFF.

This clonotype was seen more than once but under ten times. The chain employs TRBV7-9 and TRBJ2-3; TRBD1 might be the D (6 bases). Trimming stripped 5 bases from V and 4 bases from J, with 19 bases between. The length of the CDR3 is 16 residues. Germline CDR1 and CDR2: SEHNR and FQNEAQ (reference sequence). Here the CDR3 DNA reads TGTGCCAGCAGCCTCCCGTGGCAGGGGTGGGCAGATACGCAGTATTTT. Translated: CASSLPWQGWADTQYF.

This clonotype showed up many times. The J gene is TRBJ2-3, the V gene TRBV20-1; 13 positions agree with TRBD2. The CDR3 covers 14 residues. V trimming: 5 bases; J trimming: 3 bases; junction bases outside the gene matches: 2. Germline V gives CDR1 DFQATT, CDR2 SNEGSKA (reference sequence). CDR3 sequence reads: CSAPGLAGTDTQYF. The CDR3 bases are TGCAGTGCTCCGGGACTAGCGGGAACAGATACGCAGTATTTT.

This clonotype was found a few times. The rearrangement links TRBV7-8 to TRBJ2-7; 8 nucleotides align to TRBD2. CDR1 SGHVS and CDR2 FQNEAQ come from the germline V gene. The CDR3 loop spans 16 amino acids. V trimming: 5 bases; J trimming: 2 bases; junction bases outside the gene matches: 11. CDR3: CASSIIAGPTAYEQYF. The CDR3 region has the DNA TGTGCCAGCAGCATAATAGCGGGACCCACGGCCTACGAGCAGTACTTC.

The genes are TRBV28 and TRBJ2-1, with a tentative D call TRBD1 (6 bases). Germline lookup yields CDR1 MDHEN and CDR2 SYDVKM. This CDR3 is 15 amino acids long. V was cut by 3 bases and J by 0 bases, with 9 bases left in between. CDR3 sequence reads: CASSFQGNSYNEQFF. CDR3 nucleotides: TGTGCCAGCAGTTTTCAGGGGAACTCCTACAATGAGCAGTTCTTC.

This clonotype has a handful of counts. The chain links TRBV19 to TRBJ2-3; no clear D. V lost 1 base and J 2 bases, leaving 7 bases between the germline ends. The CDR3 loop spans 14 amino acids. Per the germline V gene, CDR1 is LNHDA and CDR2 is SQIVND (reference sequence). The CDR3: CASSIGRNTDTQYF. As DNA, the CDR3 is TGTGCCAGTAGTATAGGCAGGAACACAGATACGCAGTATTTT.

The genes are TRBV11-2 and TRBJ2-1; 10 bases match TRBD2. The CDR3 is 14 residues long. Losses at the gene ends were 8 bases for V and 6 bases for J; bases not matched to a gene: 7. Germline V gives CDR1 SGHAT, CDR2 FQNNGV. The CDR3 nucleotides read TGTGCCAGCCGATGGACTAGCGGAGTCAATGAGCAGTTCTTC. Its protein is CASRWTSGVNEQFF.

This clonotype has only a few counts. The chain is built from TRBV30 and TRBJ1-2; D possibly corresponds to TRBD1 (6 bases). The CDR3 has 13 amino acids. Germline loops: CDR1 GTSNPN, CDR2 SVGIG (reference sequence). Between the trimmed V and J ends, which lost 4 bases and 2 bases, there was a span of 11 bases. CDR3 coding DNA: TGTGCCTGGACCAGGACAGACAACTATGGCTACACCTTC. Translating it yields CAWTRTDNYGYTF.

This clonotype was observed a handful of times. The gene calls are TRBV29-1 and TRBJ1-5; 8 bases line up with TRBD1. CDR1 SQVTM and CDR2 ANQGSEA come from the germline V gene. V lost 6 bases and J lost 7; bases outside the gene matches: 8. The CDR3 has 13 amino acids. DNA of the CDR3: TGCAGCGTCACCACAGGGGGGAGCCAGCCCCAGCATTTT. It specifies CSVTTGGSQPQHF.

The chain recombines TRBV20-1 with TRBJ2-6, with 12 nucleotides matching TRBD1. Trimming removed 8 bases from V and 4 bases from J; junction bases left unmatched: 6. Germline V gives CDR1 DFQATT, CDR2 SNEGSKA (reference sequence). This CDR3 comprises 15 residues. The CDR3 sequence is CSFGTGGSGANVLTF. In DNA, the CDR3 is TGCAGTTTCGGGACAGGGGGCTCCGGGGCCAACGTCCTGACTTTC.

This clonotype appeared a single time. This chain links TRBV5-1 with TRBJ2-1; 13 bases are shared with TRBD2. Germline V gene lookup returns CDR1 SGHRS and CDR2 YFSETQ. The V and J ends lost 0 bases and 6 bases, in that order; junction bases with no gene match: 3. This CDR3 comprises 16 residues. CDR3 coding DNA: TGCGCCAGCAGCTTGGGAACTAGCGGGAGGGCCAATGAGCAGTTCTTC. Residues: CASSLGTSGRANEQFF.

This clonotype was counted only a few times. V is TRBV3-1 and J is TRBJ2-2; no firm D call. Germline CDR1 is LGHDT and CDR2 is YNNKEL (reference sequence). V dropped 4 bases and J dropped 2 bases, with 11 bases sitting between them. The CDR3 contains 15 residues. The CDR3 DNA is TGTGCCAGCAGCCCATCACCTCTTAACACCGGGGAGCTGTTTTTT. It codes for CASSPSPLNTGELFF.

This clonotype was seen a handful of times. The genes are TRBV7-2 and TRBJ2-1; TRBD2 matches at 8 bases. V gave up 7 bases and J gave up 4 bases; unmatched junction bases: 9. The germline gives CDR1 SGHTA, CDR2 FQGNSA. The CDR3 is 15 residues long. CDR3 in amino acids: CASTPAGGLYNEQFF. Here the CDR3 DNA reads TGTGCCAGCACCCCTGCGGGAGGTTTATACAATGAGCAGTTCTTC.

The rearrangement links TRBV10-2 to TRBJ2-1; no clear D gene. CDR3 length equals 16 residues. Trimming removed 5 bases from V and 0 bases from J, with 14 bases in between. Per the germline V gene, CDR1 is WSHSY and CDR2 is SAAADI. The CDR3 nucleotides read TGCGCCAGCAGTTTAGGACCGCCGAGCTCCTACAATGAGCAGTTCTTC. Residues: CASSLGPPSSYNEQFF.

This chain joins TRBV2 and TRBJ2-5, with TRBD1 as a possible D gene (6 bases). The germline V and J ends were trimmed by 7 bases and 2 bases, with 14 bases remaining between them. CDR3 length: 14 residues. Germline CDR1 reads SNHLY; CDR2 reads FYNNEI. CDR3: CASTRDGQQETQYF. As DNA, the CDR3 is TGTGCCAGCACCCGGGACGGACAGCAAGAGACCCAGTACTTC.

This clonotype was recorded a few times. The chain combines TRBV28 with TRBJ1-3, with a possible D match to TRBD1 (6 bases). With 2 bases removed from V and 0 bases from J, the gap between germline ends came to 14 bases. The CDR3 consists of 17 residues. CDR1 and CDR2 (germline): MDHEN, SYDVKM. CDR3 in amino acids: CASSLIRGASSGNTIYF. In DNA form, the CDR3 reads TGTGCCAGCAGTTTAATCAGGGGCGCTAGCTCTGGAAACACCATATATTTT.

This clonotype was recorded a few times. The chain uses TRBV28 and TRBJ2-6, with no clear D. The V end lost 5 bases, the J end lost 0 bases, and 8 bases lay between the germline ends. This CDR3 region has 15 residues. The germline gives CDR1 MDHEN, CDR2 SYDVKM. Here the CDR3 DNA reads TGTGCCAGCAGTCTCCACGGCTCTGGGGCCAACGTCCTGACTTTC. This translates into CASSLHGSGANVLTF. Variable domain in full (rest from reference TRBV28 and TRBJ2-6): DVKVTQSSRYLVKRTGEKVFLECVQDMDHENMFWYRQDPGLGLRLIYFSYDVKMKEKGDIPEGYSVSREKKERFSLILESASTNQTSMYLCASSLHGSGANVLTFGAGSRLTVL.

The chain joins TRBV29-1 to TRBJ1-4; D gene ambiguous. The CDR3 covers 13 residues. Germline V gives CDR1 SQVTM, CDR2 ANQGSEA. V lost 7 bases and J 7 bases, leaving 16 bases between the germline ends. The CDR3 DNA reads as TGCAGCGCCCGAGGCCCAAGCGCTGAAAAACTGTTTTTT. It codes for CSARGPSAEKLFF.

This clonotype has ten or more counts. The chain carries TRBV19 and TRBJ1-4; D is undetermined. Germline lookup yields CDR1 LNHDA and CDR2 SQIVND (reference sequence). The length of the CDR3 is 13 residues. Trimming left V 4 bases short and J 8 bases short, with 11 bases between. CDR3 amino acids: CASSTGWEEKLFF. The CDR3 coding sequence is TGTGCCAGTAGTACCGGATGGGAAGAAAAACTGTTTTTT.